These 32 T cell receptor beta chains originate from one sample sequenced in a study of T cells in narcolepsy. The repertoire was sequenced with immunoSEQ multiplex PCR; TCRdb's copy has only in-frame clones and lacks some. The sample includes over 25,000 clones, around 81% of them seen just once. The specimen was CD45RA- memory CD4+ T cells from PBMCs. All receptors derive from a human donor with narcolepsy.

The V gene is TRBV6-5, the J gene TRBJ2-1; D may match TRBD1 or TRBD2 (6 bases each). The length of the CDR3 is 15 residues. Germline-derived CDR1 and CDR2 are MNHEY and SVGAGI. The ends were cut back, 6 bases at V and 0 bases at J, with 12 bases in the middle. CDR3 nucleotides: TGTGCCAGCAGACCACAGGGAGGCTCCTACAATGAGCAGTTCTTC. Its protein product is CASRPQGGSYNEQFF.

J is TRBJ1-5 and V is TRBV28, with D perhaps TRBD1 (6 bases). Per the germline V gene, CDR1 is MDHEN and CDR2 is SYDVKM. The germline V and J ends were trimmed by 6 bases and 4 bases, with 10 bases remaining between them. The CDR3 contains 13 residues. CDR3 bases: TGTGCCAGCAGACCACAGGGAAATCAGCCCCAGCATTTT. It translates to CASRPQGNQPQHF.

This clone was counted a single time. The chain recombines TRBV4-2 with TRBJ2-2; 9 bases are shared with TRBD1. With V trimmed by 3 bases and J by 5 bases, 16 bases remained unmatched. The CDR3 has 19 amino acids. CDR1 is LGHNA and CDR2 is YNFKEQ in the germline V gene. The CDR3 DNA sequence: TGTGCCAGCAGCCATCCCCATCGGGGACAGGGTATCGGAACCGGGGAGCTGTTTTTT. Translation: CASSHPHRGQGIGTGELFF.

The rearrangement uses TRBV2 and TRBJ2-3, with D perhaps TRBD2 (5 bases). The CDR3 is 15 residues long. Germline CDR1 and CDR2: SNHLY and FYNNEI. V shed 6 bases and J shed 4 bases, with 17 bases lying between them. This chain's CDR3 is CASSQGGPMADTQYF. CDR3 coding DNA: TGTGCCAGCAGCCAAGGAGGACCCATGGCAGATACGCAGTATTTT.

In this sample, this clone turned up a few times. V gene TRBV9 combines with J gene TRBJ1-3, with 7 positions matching TRBD1. The V segment lost 4 bases and the J segment 0 bases; nucleotides outside the gene matches: 4. The CDR3 is 15 amino acids. Germline CDR1 SGDLS, CDR2 YYNGEE. The CDR3 protein is CASSTGTDSGNTIYF. DNA for the CDR3: TGTGCCAGCAGCACAGGGACAGACTCTGGAAACACCATATATTTT.

V is TRBV5-6 and J is TRBJ2-7; D call uncertain. The CDR3 is made up of 12 amino acids. With 4 bases removed from V and 6 bases from J, the gap between germline ends came to 11 bases. Germline-derived CDR1 and CDR2 are SGHDT and YYEEEE. Written as DNA, the CDR3 is TGTGCCAGCAGCCTCTCCTCGGCCGAGCAGTACTTC. Its translation: CASSLSSAEQYF.

This rearrangement joins TRBV29-1 to TRBJ2-5, with a tentative D call TRBD2 (5 bases). The CDR3 loop spans 13 amino acids. Trimming left V 5 bases short and J 4 bases short, with 14 bases between. CDR1 SQVTM and CDR2 ANQGSEA come from the germline V gene. The CDR3 protein is CSVKSGNRETQYF. The CDR3 region has the DNA TGCAGCGTTAAGTCGGGGAATCGAGAGACCCAGTACTTC.

The chain uses TRBV6-6 and TRBJ1-6, with a weak D call TRBD1 (5 bases). V gave up 10 bases and J gave up 6 bases, with 16 bases separating them. Germline V gene sequence: CDR1 MNHNY, CDR2 SVGAGI (reference sequence). CDR3 length: 14 amino acids. DNA for the CDR3: TGTGCCACAACCCGGGACGGAATTAATTCACCCCTCCACTTT. Translation: CATTRDGINSPLHF.

This clone was counted once. The rearrangement uses TRBV4-3 and TRBJ1-3; 10 bases fit TRBD1. The CDR3 length is 16 residues. Germline CDR1 LGHNA, CDR2 YSLEER. The trim removed 4 bases at V and 4 bases at J, leaving 7 bases unmatched. In DNA, the CDR3 is TGCGCCAGCAGCCTACCTGGACAGGGGGGAGGAAACACCATATATTTT. It yields the protein CASSLPGQGGGNTIYF.

This chain uses TRBV7-2 with TRBJ2-5; tentative D call: TRBD1 (5 bases). Judging by the DNA end, TRBJ2-7 fits better; the J call may be wrong. This CDR3 has 14 residues. From germline, CDR1 is SGHTA and CDR2 FQGNSA. This CDR3 reads CASSNLDSSYEQYF. In nucleotides, the CDR3 is TGTGCCAGCAGCAACCTCGACAGCTCCTACGAGCAGTACTTC.

The chain joins TRBV7-6 to TRBJ2-5, with TRBD2 matching over 9 bases. V shed 4 bases and J 4 bases; nucleotides not matched to a gene: 1. Looked up from germline, CDR1 is SGHVS and CDR2 is FNYEAQ. The CDR3 is 13 amino acids. As DNA, the CDR3 is TGTGCCAGCAGCTCGGGACTAGCAGAGACCCAGTACTTC. This translates into CASSSGLAETQYF.

The J gene is TRBJ2-2, the V gene TRBV20-1; D call uncertain. Trimming shortened V by 6 bases and J by 6 bases, and 8 bases separated the two germline ends. CDR1 and CDR2 (germline): DFQATT, SNEGSKA (reference sequence). The CDR3 loop spans 11 amino acids. Here the CDR3 DNA reads TGCAGTGCCGCAGACGCCGGGGAGCTGTTTTTT. Its protein product is CSAADAGELFF.

V usage is TRBV12-5 and J usage is TRBJ1-1, with 7 bases fitting TRBD1. V lost 1 base and J lost 0; bases outside the gene matches: 2. The CDR3 has 15 amino acids. Germline lookup yields CDR1 LGHNT and CDR2 FRNRAP. CDR3 nucleotide sequence: TGTGCTAGTGGTTTGGCGACAGGGATGAACACTGAAGCTTTCTTT. Protein product: CASGLATGMNTEAFF.

In its sample, this clone was seen a few times. The gene calls are TRBV5-1 and TRBJ2-1, with 10 positions matching TRBD2. V lost 0 bases and J lost 8; bases outside the gene matches: 11. The CDR3 has 17 residues. The germline V gene has CDR1 SGHRS and CDR2 YFSETQ. As DNA, the CDR3 is TGCGCCAGCAGCTTGGCCGGCCAGCGGGGGGGCCGCGATGAGCAGTTCTTC. It translates to CASSLAGQRGGRDEQFF.

The rearrangement links TRBV28 to TRBJ2-1; TRBD2 might be the D (6 bases). Trimming shortened V by 3 bases and J by 0 bases, and 24 bases separated the two germline ends. This CDR3 has 20 residues. Germline V CDR1 and CDR2: MDHEN, SYDVKM. CDR3 sequence: CASSFLSWLAHLDSYNEQFF. Here the CDR3 DNA reads TGTGCCAGCAGTTTCTTGTCTTGGCTAGCGCACCTGGACTCCTACAATGAGCAGTTCTTC.

The V gene is TRBV9, the J gene TRBJ2-2; maybe TRBD2 (6 bases). V lost 6 bases and J lost 3, with 18 bases in between. CDR1 and CDR2 from the germline V gene are SGDLS and YYNGEE. The CDR3 covers 16 residues. The CDR3 sequence is CASKGGPGVDTGELFF. The CDR3 nucleotides are TGTGCCAGCAAGGGTGGCCCGGGGGTCGACACCGGGGAGCTGTTTTTT. Variable domain in full (rest from reference TRBV9 and TRBJ2-2): DSGVTQTPKHLITATGQRVTLRCSPRSGDLSVYWYQQSLDQGLQFLIQYYNGEERAKGNILERFSAQQFPDLHSELNLSSLELGDSALYFCASKGGPGVDTGELFFGEGSRLTVL.

The rearrangement links TRBV7-9 to TRBJ1-1, with D hard to call. The CDR3 contains 14 residues. Germline V gene sequence: CDR1 SEHNR, CDR2 FQNEAQ (reference sequence). The V and J ends lost 5 bases and 1 base respectively, with 11 bases between them. The CDR3 DNA is TGTGCCAGCAGCGATCGACGTAAGAACACTGAAGCTTTCTTT. Protein product: CASSDRRKNTEAFF.

The rearrangement links TRBV5-4 to TRBJ2-7; D possibly uses TRBD1 or TRBD2 (5 bases each). This CDR3 has 12 residues. Per the germline V gene, CDR1 is SGHNT and CDR2 is YYREEE (reference sequence). V was cut by 1 base and J by 5 bases, with 7 bases left in between. CDR3 protein: CASSLWGNEQYF. The CDR3 region has the DNA TGTGCCAGCAGCTTGTGGGGGAACGAGCAGTACTTC.

In nucleotides, the CDR3 is TGTGCCAGCAGTCTTGGGACAAGAAACACCGGGGAGCTGTTTTTT. Its protein product is CASSLGTRNTGELFF. The chain couples TRBV28 to TRBJ2-2, with D perhaps matching TRBD1 (6 bases). CDR1 and CDR2 from the germline V gene are MDHEN and SYDVKM. The V and J ends lost 5 bases and 2 bases respectively, with 12 bases between them. CDR3 length: 15 residues.

CDR3: CASSFPGTEQYF. The CDR3 DNA reads TGTGCCAGCAGCTTTCCTGGGACCGAGCAGTACTTC. The genes are TRBV6-5 and TRBJ2-7; D might be TRBD1 or TRBD2, each matching 5 bases. V was shortened by 6 bases and J by 6 bases, with 12 bases between the two germline ends. Germline lookup yields CDR1 MNHEY and CDR2 SVGAGI. CDR3 size: 12 residues.

V is TRBV9 and J is TRBJ1-2, with 9 nucleotides matching TRBD1. Looked up from germline, CDR1 is SGDLS and CDR2 is YYNGEE. This CDR3 is 13 amino acids long. The V segment lost 4 bases and the J segment 8 bases; nucleotides outside the gene matches: 6. In DNA, the CDR3 is TGTGCCAGCAGCCCGAGTACAGGGGGCGGCTACACCTTC. Residues: CASSPSTGGGYTF.

The chain has TRBV19 and TRBJ1-2; maybe TRBD1 (5 bases). The V and J ends lost 9 bases and 8 bases respectively, with 25 bases between them. The CDR3 totals 15 residues. CDR1 LNHDA and CDR2 SQIVND come from the germline V gene (reference sequence). CDR3 amino acids: CASQRGADTPWGYTF. The CDR3 region has the DNA TGTGCCAGCCAAAGAGGGGCGGACACCCCTTGGGGCTACACCTTC.

This clone showed up just a few times. V and J are TRBV2 and TRBJ2-7; D gene ambiguous. This CDR3 contains 11 residues. Germline V gives CDR1 SNHLY, CDR2 FYNNEI. V lost 4 bases, J lost 7 bases, and 8 bases lay in between. The CDR3 DNA follows: TGTGCCAGCAGTGCGTTCCGGGAGCAGTACTTC. Protein product: CASSAFREQYF.

The chain recombines TRBV9 with TRBJ2-3; perhaps TRBD2 as D (5 bases). Trimming pared 0 bases from V and 3 bases from J, leaving 8 bases between. This CDR3 is 14 amino acids long. The germline V gene has CDR1 SGDLS and CDR2 YYNGEE. This chain's CDR3 is CASSVEQRTDTQYF. In DNA, the CDR3 is TGTGCCAGCAGCGTAGAACAGCGGACAGATACGCAGTATTTT.

J is TRBJ2-5 and V is TRBV4-3; possible D gene TRBD1, 5 bases. The CDR3 extends over 15 amino acids. Germline CDR1 LGHNA, CDR2 YSLEER. V shed 0 bases and J shed 1 base, with 9 bases lying between them. CDR3 nucleotides: TGCGCCAGCAGCCAAGATGTCACAGGCCAAGAGACCCAGTACTTC. The encoded protein is CASSQDVTGQETQYF.

The genes are TRBV7-3 and TRBJ2-2; no firm D call. Trimming shortened V by 5 bases and J by 2 bases, and 6 bases separated the two germline ends. Per germline, CDR1 SGHTA and CDR2 FQGTGA. This CDR3 is built from 13 residues. This CDR3 reads CASSPQNTGELFF. The DNA for the CDR3 is TGTGCCAGCAGCCCCCAAAACACCGGGGAGCTGTTTTTT.

This clone was seen once. This chain connects TRBV7-3 to TRBJ2-2; maybe TRBD1 (5 bases). Germline values: CDR1 SGHTA, CDR2 FQGTGA. This CDR3 has 14 amino acids. The V and J ends lost 8 bases and 3 bases respectively, with 13 bases between them. CDR3 sequence reads: CASASSRDTGELFF. Here the CDR3 DNA reads TGTGCCAGCGCCTCTTCCAGGGACACCGGGGAGCTGTTTTTT.

The CDR3 protein is CASSFDRGNQPQHF. CDR3 coding DNA: TGTGCCAGCAGTTTCGACAGGGGCAATCAGCCCCAGCATTTT. The V gene is TRBV27, the J gene TRBJ1-5; 7 bases map to TRBD1. Germline lookup yields CDR1 MNHEY and CDR2 SMNVEV (reference sequence). This CDR3 contains 14 residues. V dropped 3 bases and J dropped 2; count of bases not matched to a gene: 1.

V is TRBV6-5 and J is TRBJ1-1; unclear D gene. The V end lost 6 bases, the J end lost 0 bases, and 5 bases lay between the germline ends. The CDR3 spans 12 residues. CDR1 and CDR2 (germline): MNHEY, SVGAGI. The CDR3 DNA is TGTGCCAGCAGATCAGTGAACACTGAAGCTTTCTTT. This gives the protein CASRSVNTEAFF.

The rearrangement joins TRBV4-1 to TRBJ2-1, with D possibly matching TRBD2 (6 bases). With 0 bases removed from V and 0 bases from J, the gap between germline ends came to 15 bases. CDR3 length: 18 amino acids. From germline, CDR1 is MGHRA and CDR2 YSYEKL. This chain's CDR3 is CASSQEVAGSSSYNEQFF. CDR3 DNA: TGCGCCAGCAGCCAAGAAGTGGCGGGGTCCAGCTCCTACAATGAGCAGTTCTTC.

The chain links TRBV30 to TRBJ2-7, with D possibly being TRBD2 (5 bases). The CDR3 is 12 amino acids. Trimming removed 0 bases at V and 7 bases at J, with 10 bases between. CDR1 and CDR2 (germline): GTSNPN, SVGIG (reference sequence). CDR3 protein: CAWSVSGREQYF. The CDR3 region has the DNA TGTGCCTGGAGTGTATCGGGAAGAGAGCAGTACTTC.

J is TRBJ2-5 and V is TRBV6-6; 8 bases fit TRBD1. The V gene end was trimmed by 0 bases and the J gene end by 5 bases; junction bases not matched to a gene: 5. Looked up from germline, CDR1 is MNHNY and CDR2 is SVGAGI (reference sequence). The CDR3 consists of 15 residues. CDR3 sequence reads: CASSYSGQGSETQYF. In nucleotides, the CDR3 is TGTGCCAGCAGTTACTCTGGACAGGGATCGGAGACCCAGTACTTC.